The 32 T cell receptor beta chains given below trace back to one sample, sequenced in a study of CD8 T cells in Susac syndrome. Random-hexamer reverse transcription was applied to about 0.45 to 1 ug RNA. Using its own MiXCR run on the immunoSEQ multiplex PCR reads, TCRdb lists one record per CDR3 protein. The sample records some 180,000 distinct CDR3 sequences, under 95% being singletons. Material: CD4+ T cells from PBMCs. These receptors came from a human donor in good health.

The chain links TRBV30 to TRBJ2-6; D not resolved. This CDR3 comprises 13 residues. Trimming took off 7 bases at V and 0 bases at J, with 7 bases between the two ends. Looked up from germline, CDR1 is GTSNPN and CDR2 is SVGIG (reference sequence). The DNA for the CDR3 is TGTGCCTTTCAACTCTCTGGGGCCAACGTCCTGACTTTC. Encoded protein: CAFQLSGANVLTF.

The J gene is TRBJ1-1, the V gene TRBV7-3; D is perhaps TRBD1 (6 bases). V gave up 5 bases and J gave up 1 base, with 17 bases separating them. Germline V gene data show CDR1 as SGHTA and CDR2 as FQGTGA. CDR3 length: 16 residues. CDR3 DNA sequence: TGTGCCAGCAGCCGAAGCCTTACAGGGACGAACACTGAAGCTTTCTTT. This encodes CASSRSLTGTNTEAFF.

The gene calls are TRBV5-1 and TRBJ2-4; D remains unclear. CDR1 and CDR2 (germline): SGHRS, YFSETQ. V gave up 2 bases and J gave up 6 bases, with 9 bases separating them. The CDR3 is 13 residues long. CDR3 amino acids: CASSFLEVNIQYF. The CDR3 region has the DNA TGCGCCAGCAGCTTTTTGGAAGTAAACATTCAGTACTTC.

The V and J genes are TRBV4-2 and TRBJ1-5, with 9 bases that match TRBD1. From germline, CDR1 is LGHNA and CDR2 YNFKEQ. V lost 5 bases to trimming and J lost 4 bases; unmatched junction nucleotides: 6. CDR3 size: 15 residues. The CDR3 sequence is CASSGGQGYNQPQHF. The CDR3 bases are TGTGCCAGCAGCGGGGGACAGGGATATAATCAGCCCCAGCATTTT.

The chain carries TRBV15 and TRBJ1-5; D gene uncertain. Germline V gene sequence: CDR1 LNHNV, CDR2 YYDKDF (reference sequence). V was pared by 3 bases and J by 2 bases, with 8 bases between. The CDR3 loop spans 14 amino acids. The CDR3 sequence is CATSSWEGNQPQHF. CDR3 DNA sequence: TGTGCCACCAGCAGCTGGGAGGGCAATCAGCCCCAGCATTTT.

The gene calls are TRBV25-1 and TRBJ1-5; the D is unclear. V was clipped by 0 bases and J by 2 bases, with 2 bases between them. Germline lookup yields CDR1 MGHDK and CDR2 SYGVNS. The CDR3 totals 13 residues. The CDR3 protein is CASSEYGNQPQHF. CDR3 in DNA: TGTGCCAGCAGTGAATACGGCAATCAGCCCCAGCATTTT.

The rearrangement uses TRBV19 and TRBJ1-5; a possible D gene is TRBD1 (6 bases). Germline assignment: CDR1 LNHDA and CDR2 SQIVND (reference sequence). The CDR3 length is 13 residues. The V and J ends lost 4 bases and 5 bases respectively, with 9 bases between them. Here the CDR3 DNA reads TGTGCCAGTAGTAAGGGGGGATATCAGCCCCAGCATTTT. Its translation: CASSKGGYQPQHF.

The chain employs TRBV9 and TRBJ1-2, with no clear D. With 0 bases removed from V and 4 bases from J, the gap between germline ends came to 13 bases. CDR1 is SGDLS and CDR2 is YYNGEE in the germline V gene. The length of the CDR3 is 15 residues. The CDR3 DNA follows: TGTGCCAGCAGCGTAGCACCAGGAGATGTCTATGGCTACACCTTC. Translation gives CASSVAPGDVYGYTF. Filled out from reference TRBV9 and TRBJ1-2, the complete variable domain reads DSGVTQTPKHLITATGQRVTLRCSPRSGDLSVYWYQQSLDQGLQFLIQYYNGEERAKGNILERFSAQQFPDLHSELNLSSLELGDSALYFCASSVAPGDVYGYTFGSGTRLTVV.

The chain is built from TRBV29-1 and TRBJ1-3, with D maybe TRBD1 (5 bases). Looked up from germline, CDR1 is SQVTM and CDR2 is ANQGSEA. With 0 bases removed from V and 2 bases from J, the gap between germline ends came to 5 bases. This CDR3 is 13 amino acids long. The CDR3 is CSVEEQAGNTIYF. The CDR3 nucleotides read TGCAGCGTTGAAGAACAGGCTGGAAACACCATATATTTT.

The chain couples TRBV19 to TRBJ2-3; 11 nucleotides match TRBD1. The trim removed 4 bases at V and 5 bases at J, leaving 2 bases unmatched. Germline CDR1 and CDR2: LNHDA and SQIVND (reference sequence). The CDR3 sequence is 14 residues long. The CDR3 loop is CASSKDRGQDTQYF. Written as DNA, the CDR3 is TGTGCCAGTAGTAAGGACAGGGGGCAAGATACGCAGTATTTT.

This chain joins TRBV5-1 and TRBJ1-1; the match to TRBD1 covers 8 bases. Trimming at V came to 5 bases and at J to 6 bases, leaving 6 bases not matched to a gene. CDR3 size: 13 residues. Germline values: CDR1 SGHRS, CDR2 YFSETQ. The CDR3 coding sequence is TGCGCCAGCAGACCGGGACAGGCCCCTGAAGCTTTCTTT. Amino acids: CASRPGQAPEAFF.

The gene calls are TRBV28 and TRBJ2-4; weak D call: TRBD1 (5 bases). This CDR3 is built from 18 residues. Germline lookup yields CDR1 MDHEN and CDR2 SYDVKM. The V end was cut by 5 bases, the J end by 0 bases, with 20 bases between. The DNA of the CDR3 is TGTGCCAGCAGTACCCGACAGCTTGCCAGCGTAGCCAAAAACATTCAGTACTTC. Its protein product is CASSTRQLASVAKNIQYF.

The chain combines TRBV9 with TRBJ1-6; D may be TRBD1 (6 bases). V was cut by 1 base and J by 7 bases, with 9 bases left in between. The CDR3 has 14 amino acids. Germline CDR1 SGDLS, CDR2 YYNGEE. CDR3 loop: CASSVQGMNSPLHF. The CDR3 DNA is TGTGCCAGCAGCGTACAGGGGATGAATTCACCCCTCCACTTT.

This chain uses TRBV3-1 with TRBJ2-7, with unresolved D. The CDR3 has 15 residues. Germline V gene data show CDR1 as LGHDT and CDR2 as YNNKEL (reference sequence). The V end was cut by 1 base, the J end by 7 bases, with 17 bases between. CDR3 residues: CASSQAGTPLREQYF. The CDR3, as DNA: TGTGCCAGCAGCCAAGCTGGTACCCCCCTACGTGAGCAGTACTTC.

The genes are TRBV12-3 or TRBV12-4 and TRBJ2-7; D may be TRBD1 or TRBD2 (5 bases each). Trimming stripped 3 bases from V and 5 bases from J, with 8 bases between. The CDR3 is made up of 12 amino acids. Here the CDR3 reads CASSLRGDEQYV. CDR3 nucleotides: TGTGCCAGCAGTTTGAGGGGAGACGAGCAGTACGTC.

The rearrangement uses TRBV2 and TRBJ2-3; TRBD2 matches at 9 bases. Trimming at V came to 4 bases and at J to 0 bases, leaving 2 bases not matched to a gene. The CDR3 totals 15 residues. Germline-derived CDR1 and CDR2 are SNHLY and FYNNEI. CDR3 sequence (DNA): TGTGCCAGCAGTGCTAGCGGGGATAGCACAGATACGCAGTATTTT. Residues: CASSASGDSTDTQYF.

The sample holds a few counts of this clonotype. The V gene is TRBV12-3 or TRBV12-4, the J gene TRBJ2-5; D is perhaps TRBD1 (6 bases). With 6 bases removed from V and 3 bases from J, the gap between germline ends came to 8 bases. There are 12 residues in the CDR3. The CDR3 bases are TGTGCCAGCAGGACAGGTGAAGAGACCCAGTACTTC. This gives the protein CASRTGEETQYF.

The chain employs TRBV14 and TRBJ2-7, with D possibly matching TRBD2 (5 bases). V was trimmed by 5 bases and J by 2 bases, leaving 10 bases between them. The CDR3 is 13 amino acids. Per germline, CDR1 SGHDN and CDR2 FVKESK. The CDR3 loop reads CASSRTFPYEQYF. The CDR3 DNA is TGTGCCAGCAGCAGGACTTTCCCCTACGAGCAGTACTTC.

The chain carries TRBV5-6 and TRBJ1-1; no clear D. V lost 1 base, J lost 3 bases, and 7 bases lay in between. Germline V lookup: CDR1 SGHDT, CDR2 YYEEEE. The CDR3 totals 13 residues. CDR3 sequence: CASSLPSYTEAFF. CDR3 bases: TGTGCCAGCAGCTTGCCATCTTACACTGAAGCTTTCTTT.

This chain connects TRBV28 to TRBJ2-7; TRBD1 or TRBD2 may be the D gene (5 bases each). Trimming left V 4 bases short and J 6 bases short, with 7 bases between. The CDR3 is 11 residues long. Germline CDR1 is MDHEN and CDR2 is SYDVKM. For the CDR3, the DNA is TGTGCCAGCAGTTCGGGGCGCGAGCAGTACGTC. This gives the protein CASSSGREQYV.

The chain links TRBV9 to TRBJ2-2; D not resolved. Per the germline V gene, CDR1 is SGDLS and CDR2 is YYNGEE. CDR3 length: 13 residues. V dropped 5 bases and J dropped 5 bases, with 10 bases sitting between them. The CDR3 spells CASRSLNTGELFF. The CDR3 DNA reads as TGTGCCAGCAGATCTCTCAATACCGGGGAGCTGTTTTTT.

This clonotype was recorded only once. The V and J genes are TRBV29-1 and TRBJ2-5; maybe TRBD2 (6 bases). The V end was cut by 1 base, the J end by 4 bases, with 16 bases between. CDR1 SQVTM and CDR2 ANQGSEA come from the germline V gene. This CDR3 is built from 15 residues. CDR3 region: CSVEAPGRGLETQYF. CDR3 coding DNA: TGCAGCGTTGAAGCCCCAGGGCGGGGCTTAGAGACCCAGTACTTC.

The chain links TRBV5-1 to TRBJ2-7; maybe TRBD2 (6 bases). Germline lookup yields CDR1 SGHRS and CDR2 YFSETQ. The CDR3 loop spans 15 amino acids. The V end was cut by 4 bases, the J end by 2 bases, with 16 bases between. Here the CDR3 DNA reads TGCGCCAGCAGCCGGTGGGGGGATACCGCCTACGAGCAGTACTTC. Translated, it gives CASSRWGDTAYEQYF.

The chain employs TRBV20-1 and TRBJ2-7, with D tentatively TRBD1 (6 bases). Trimming removed 4 bases from V and 2 bases from J, with 12 bases in between. The CDR3 covers 13 residues. The germline V gene has CDR1 DFQATT and CDR2 SNEGSKA (reference sequence). CDR3 nucleotides: TGCAGTGCTACACCCGGACAGACCTACGAGCAGTACGTC. Protein: CSATPGQTYEQYV.

The chain couples TRBV7-9 to TRBJ1-1; 7 bases are a match to TRBD1. The CDR3 consists of 14 residues. Germline-derived CDR1 and CDR2 are SEHNR and FQNEAQ (reference sequence). V lost 2 bases, J lost 6 bases, and 6 bases stayed unmatched. CDR3 DNA sequence: TGTGCCAGCAGCTTAACCAGGGGGGGATCTGAAGCTTTCTTT. It yields the protein CASSLTRGGSEAFF. Based on the CDR3 plus reference TRBV7-9 and TRBJ1-1, the full variable domain is DTGVSQNPRHKITKRGQNVTFRCDPISEHNRLYWYRQTLGQGPEFLTYFQNEAQLEKSRLLSDRFSAERPKGSFSTLEIQRTEQGDSAMYLCASSLTRGGSEAFFGQGTRLTVV.

This clonotype was detected only a few times. The chain combines TRBV7-8 with TRBJ2-7; the D gene could be TRBD1 or TRBD2 (6 bases each). Germline CDR1 reads SGHVS; CDR2 reads FQNEAQ. Trimming pared 5 bases from V and 3 bases from J, leaving 8 bases between. This CDR3 region has 12 residues. CDR3 nucleotide sequence: TGTGCCAGCAGCCGGGGGCTCTACGAGCAGTACTTC. It encodes CASSRGLYEQYF. Supplemented by reference TRBV7-8 and TRBJ2-7, the full variable domain reads GAGVSQSPRYKVAKRGQDVALRCDPISGHVSLFWYQQALGQGPEFLTYFQNEAQLDKSGLPSDRFFAERPEGSVSTLKIQRTQQEDSAVYLCASSRGLYEQYFGPGTRLTVT.

The chain combines TRBV4-1 with TRBJ1-3, with D tentatively TRBD1 (5 bases). Germline CDR1 reads MGHRA; CDR2 reads YSYEKL. This CDR3 region has 15 residues. V was shortened by 0 bases and J by 2 bases, with 8 bases between the two germline ends. The DNA for the CDR3 is TGCGCCAGCAGCCAAGATCCGGGGGCTGGAAACACCATATATTTT. It encodes CASSQDPGAGNTIYF.

V and J are TRBV7-9 and TRBJ2-5, with D uncertain. The CDR3 runs to 16 residues. Trimming shortened V by 5 bases and J by 0 bases, and 16 bases separated the two germline ends. Germline V CDR1 and CDR2: SEHNR, FQNEAQ (reference sequence). CDR3 nucleotide sequence: TGTGCCAGCAGCACCCCCGTGGGCGCGTACCAAGAGACCCAGTACTTC. It is translated as CASSTPVGAYQETQYF.

The chain carries TRBV12-3 or TRBV12-4 and TRBJ2-3; TRBD1 or TRBD2 may be the D gene (5 bases each). V dropped 1 base and J dropped 5 bases, with 10 bases sitting between them. The CDR3 runs 14 residues. CDR3 loop: CASSLEGPVDTQYF. The CDR3 DNA sequence: TGTGCCAGCAGTTTAGAGGGACCTGTAGATACGCAGTATTTT.

This chain joins TRBV29-1 and TRBJ1-4, with D maybe TRBD1 (5 bases). Trimming took off 7 bases at V and 8 bases at J, with 14 bases between the two ends. Looked up from germline, CDR1 is SQVTM and CDR2 is ANQGSEA. The CDR3 sequence is 12 residues long. The CDR3, as DNA: TGCAGCGGCGGGGGGATTGGAGAAAAACTGTTTTTT. Residues: CSGGGIGEKLFF. Drawing the rest from reference TRBV29-1 and TRBJ1-4, the complete variable domain is SAVISQKPSRDICQRGTSLTIQCQVDSQVTMMFWYRQQPGQSLTLIATANQGSEATYESGFVIDKFPISRPNLTFSTLTVSNMSPEDSSIYLCSGGGIGEKLFFGSGTQLSVL.

The J gene is TRBJ1-1, the V gene TRBV10-3; D unclear. This CDR3 is built from 14 residues. V lost 0 bases to trimming and J lost 4 bases, with 9 bases between them. Germline assignment: CDR1 ENHRY and CDR2 SYGVKD. The CDR3 sequence is CAISESAGPTEAFF. The DNA for the CDR3 is TGTGCCATCAGTGAGTCGGCGGGTCCCACTGAAGCTTTCTTT.

This clonotype came up once. The chain employs TRBV18 and TRBJ1-1; 8 bases line up with TRBD1. CDR3 length: 15 amino acids. The V gene's germline CDR1 is KGHSH and CDR2 LQKENI. The junction had 7 bases not matched to a gene; V was cut back by 3 bases and J by 4 bases. Written as DNA, the CDR3 is TGTGCCAGCTCACCCGACAGGGGCCGAGGCACTGAAGCTTTCTTT. This translates into CASSPDRGRGTEAFF.